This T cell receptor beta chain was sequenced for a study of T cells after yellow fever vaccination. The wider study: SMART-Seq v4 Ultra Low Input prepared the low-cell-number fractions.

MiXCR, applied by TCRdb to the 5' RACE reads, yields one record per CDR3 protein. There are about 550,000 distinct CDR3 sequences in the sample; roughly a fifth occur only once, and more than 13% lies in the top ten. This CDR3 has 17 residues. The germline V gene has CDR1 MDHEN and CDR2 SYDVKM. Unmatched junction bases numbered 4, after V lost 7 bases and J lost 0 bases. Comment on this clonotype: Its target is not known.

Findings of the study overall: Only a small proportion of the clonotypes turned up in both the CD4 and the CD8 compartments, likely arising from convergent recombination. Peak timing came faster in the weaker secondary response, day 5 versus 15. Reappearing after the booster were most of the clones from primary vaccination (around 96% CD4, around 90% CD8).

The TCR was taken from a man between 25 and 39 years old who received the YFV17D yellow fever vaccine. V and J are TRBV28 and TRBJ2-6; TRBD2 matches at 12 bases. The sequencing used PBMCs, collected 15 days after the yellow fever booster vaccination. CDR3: CASNLAGGDSGANVLTF. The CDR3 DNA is TGTGCCAGCAATCTAGCGGGAGGGGACTCTGGGGCCAACGTCCTGACTTTC.